This paragraph covers one TCR beta chain sequence. Its matching antigen is unknown. This sample was included in a study of T cells in Graves' hyperthyroidism and ophthalmopathy. Study-wide background: Peripheral blood was collected at initial diagnosis, before any treatment.

Each person with ophthalmopathy scored at least 3 on the Clinical Activity Score, reached NOSPECS grade 4 or higher, and had been ill under 3 months. From RNA transcripts, TCR beta CDR3 regions were amplified. First-round RT-PCR of the TCR CDR3 relied on the HTBI primer set. TCRdb re-called the multiplex PCR reads with MiXCR, one entry per CDR3 protein. The table lists hundreds of thousands of distinct CDR3 sequences, approximately 25% of them singletons, with about 11% in the top ten. General observations from the study: Separation of ophthalmopathy from stable hyperthyroidism was achieved by a 13 V-J model.

Germline trimming cut 2 bases from V and 9 bases from J; bases unmatched to any gene: 3. CDR1 is MNHEY, CDR2 SVGAGI, per germline. This CDR3 is 12 amino acids long. The sequenced material came from blood. The sequence derives from a woman between 25 and 40 years old with Graves' ophthalmopathy. The chain links TRBV6-5 to TRBJ1-1; 7 bases are shared with TRBD1. This CDR3 is CASSYRTGKAFF. Written as DNA, the CDR3 is TGTGCCAGCAGTTACCGGACAGGAAAAGCTTTCTTT.